The 10 T cell receptor beta chains in this list originate from one sample, sequenced in a study of blood T cells in healthy people across ages. A second about 7 to 12 cycle PCR used barcoded and J-beta primers. MiXCR was run by TCRdb on the 5' RACE reads, yielding one entry per CDR3 protein. The sample lists hundreds of thousands of distinct CDR3 sequences, over 40% occurring once. Sequenced: blood. The receptor source for this set is an elderly man in good health.

V gene TRBV27 combines with J gene TRBJ2-1; 10 nucleotides match TRBD2. The V and J ends lost 6 bases and 13 bases, in that order; junction bases with no gene match: 15. Germline loops: CDR1 MNHEY, CDR2 SMNVEV (reference sequence). CDR3 length: 15 amino acids. The CDR3 DNA reads as TGTGCCAGCAGCCCTAGCGGGAGCGGGGGAGAGACCCAGTTCTTC. This codes for CASSPSGSGGETQFF.

The chain has TRBV6-2 or TRBV6-3 and TRBJ2-7; possibly TRBD1 for D (6 bases). Per germline, CDR1 MNHEY and CDR2 SVGEGT. This CDR3 contains 15 residues. Trimming cost V 6 bases and J 1 base, with 16 bases left between them. The chain's CDR3 is CASRTRDMLSYEQYF. DNA of the CDR3: TGTGCCAGCAGGACCCGGGACATGTTATCCTACGAGCAGTACTTC.

The chain recombines TRBV6-2 or TRBV6-3 with TRBJ2-1, with D unresolved. Judging by the DNA end, TRBJ2-7 fits better; the J call may be wrong. The CDR3 consists of 12 residues. Germline CDR1 MNHEY, CDR2 SVGEGT. In DNA form, the CDR3 reads TGTGCCAGCAGCTACCCTCAAAATGAGCAGTACTTC. Translating it yields CASSYPQNEQYF.

The sample holds a few counts of this clonotype. The V gene is TRBV4-1, the J gene TRBJ2-1; TRBD1 might be the D (6 bases). This CDR3 has 14 amino acids. Trimming shortened V by 4 bases and J by 5 bases, and 12 bases separated the two germline ends. Germline assignment: CDR1 MGHRA and CDR2 YSYEKL. CDR3 region: CASSRETGDNEQFF. DNA of the CDR3: TGCGCCAGCAGCCGAGAGACAGGCGACAATGAGCAGTTCTTC.

The chain is built from TRBV20-1 and TRBJ2-7; no firm D call. The germline V and J ends were trimmed by 3 bases and 5 bases, with 5 bases remaining between them. There are 10 residues in the CDR3. Germline V CDR1 and CDR2: DFQATT, SNEGSKA (reference sequence). CDR3 protein: CSASLNEQYF. The DNA for the CDR3 is TGCAGTGCTAGTTTGAACGAGCAGTACTTC.

V and J are TRBV20-1 and TRBJ1-5; D may be TRBD1 (6 bases). CDR1 and CDR2 from the germline V gene are DFQATT and SNEGSKA (reference sequence). The length of the CDR3 is 13 residues. Trimming removed 4 bases from V and 1 base from J, with 8 bases in between. The CDR3, as DNA: TGCAGTGCTACACAGGGAAGCAATCAGCCCCAGCATTTT. Amino acids: CSATQGSNQPQHF.

This clonotype was counted a few times. The rearrangement links TRBV4-1 to TRBJ1-1; tentatively, D is TRBD1 (5 bases). Germline V gene lookup returns CDR1 MGHRA and CDR2 YSYEKL. Between the trimmed V and J ends, which lost 2 bases and 0 bases, there was a span of 10 bases. This CDR3 contains 15 residues. CDR3 in amino acids: CASSQRDGLNTEAFF. DNA of the CDR3: TGCGCCAGCAGCCAAAGGGACGGCTTGAACACTGAAGCTTTCTTT.

The genes are TRBV4-2 and TRBJ2-3, with 13 bases aligning to TRBD2. The length of the CDR3 is 18 residues. Germline trimming cut 3 bases from V and 0 bases from J; bases unmatched to any gene: 6. In germline, CDR1 is LGHNA, CDR2 YNFKEQ. The CDR3 here is CASSHRLAGGGSTDTQYF. The CDR3 bases are TGTGCCAGCAGCCATCGACTAGCGGGGGGCGGTAGCACAGATACGCAGTATTTT.

This clonotype was observed a few times. A much bigger clone sits one base away, suggesting this may be a read error. The CDR3 spells CASSQEGVQLSWGYTF. CDR3 nucleotide sequence: TGCGCCAGCAGCCAAGAGGGGGTTCAACTCTCTTGGGGCTACACCTTC. V usage is TRBV4-1 and J usage is TRBJ1-2; D might be TRBD1 (5 bases). The CDR3 runs 16 residues. Germline lookup yields CDR1 MGHRA and CDR2 YSYEKL. Trimming pared 0 bases from V and 8 bases from J, leaving 19 bases between.

V and J are TRBV7-9 and TRBJ2-6; 9 positions match TRBD1. Germline CDR1 reads SEHNR; CDR2 reads FQNEAQ (reference sequence). J was trimmed by 3 bases and V by 6 bases; bases with no gene match: 6. CDR3 size: 16 residues. The CDR3 nucleotides read TGTGCCAGCAGTTTACAGGGGGCGCTTGGGGCCAACGTCCTGACTTTC. The encoded protein is CASSLQGALGANVLTF.